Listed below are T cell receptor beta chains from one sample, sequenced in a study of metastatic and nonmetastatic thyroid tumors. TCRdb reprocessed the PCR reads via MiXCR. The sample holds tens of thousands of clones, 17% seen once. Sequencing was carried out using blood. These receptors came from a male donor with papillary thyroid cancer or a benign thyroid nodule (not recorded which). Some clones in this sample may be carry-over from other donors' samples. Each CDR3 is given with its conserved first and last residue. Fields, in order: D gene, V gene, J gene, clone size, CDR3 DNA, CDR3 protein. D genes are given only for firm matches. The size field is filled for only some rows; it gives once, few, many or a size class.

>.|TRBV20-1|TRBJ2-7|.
TGCAGTGCTAGATTAGGGAGTTCATACGAGCAGTACTTC
CSARLGSSYEQYF
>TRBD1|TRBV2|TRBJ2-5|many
TGTGCCAGCAGTGAAGGGATCCAGGACAGGGGCGAGACCCAGTACTTC
CASSEGIQDRGETQYF
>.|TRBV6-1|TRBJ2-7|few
TGTGCCGGCAAATGGGCGTCCGGCGAGCAGTACTTC
CAGKWASGEQYF
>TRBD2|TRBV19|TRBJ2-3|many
TGTGCCAGTAAGGGCCTAGCGGGACCCACAGATACGCAGTATTTT
CASKGLAGPTDTQYF
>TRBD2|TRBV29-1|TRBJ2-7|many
TGCAGCGTTTGGTCCTCAGCGGGATCCCACGAGCAGTACTTC
CSVWSSAGSHEQYF
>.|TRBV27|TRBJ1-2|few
TGTGCCAGCAGTTTATCAGCAAGCTATGGCTACAACTTC
CASSLSASYGYNF
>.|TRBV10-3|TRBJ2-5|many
TGTGCCATCAGTGATGGGACCGAAGCCCGGAAGACCCAGTACTTC
CAISDGTEARKTQYF
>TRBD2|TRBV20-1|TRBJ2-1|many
TGCAGTGCTGAGGGACTAGCGGGGACTTCTGGCAATGAGCAGTTCTTC
CSAEGLAGTSGNEQFF
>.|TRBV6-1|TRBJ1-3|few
TGTGCCAGCAGTGAAAGGGCAGGCTCGGGAAACACAATATATTTT
CASSERAGSGNTIYF
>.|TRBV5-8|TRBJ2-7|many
TGTGCCAGCACTCTTCAACCTTCAGGGGCGACCTACGAGCAGTACTTC
CASTLQPSGATYEQYF
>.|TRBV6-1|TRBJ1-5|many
TGTGCCAGCAGTCCCCCGGAGGGTCAGCCCCAGCATTTT
CASSPPEGQPQHF
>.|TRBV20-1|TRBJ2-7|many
TGCAGTGCTAAGAGAGTACGGGGGTCTTCCTACGAGCAGTACTTC
CSAKRVRGSSYEQYF
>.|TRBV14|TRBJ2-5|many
TGTGCCAGCAGCCTCATTACAGGGTTTGAGACCCAGTACTTC
CASSLITGFETQYF
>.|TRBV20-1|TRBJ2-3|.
TGCAGTGCTACCATTGGCTCGGCAGATACGCAGTATTTT
CSATIGSADTQYF
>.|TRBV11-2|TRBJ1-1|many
TGTGCCAGCAGCTTCGGGCCCAGGGCTGAAGCTTTCTTT
CASSFGPRAEAFF
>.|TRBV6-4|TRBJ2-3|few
TGTGCCAGCAGTTACTCGAGAGGGGCACACACAGATACGCAGTATTTT
CASSYSRGAHTDTQYF
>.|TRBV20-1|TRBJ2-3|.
TGCAGTGCTAGAGCTCCTGGGGGGGGGCCGGCAGATACGCAGTATTTT
CSARAPGGGPADTQYF
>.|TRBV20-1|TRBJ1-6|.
TGCAGTGCTCTCGGGGTTATCGTTTCACCCCTCCACTTT
CSALGVIVSPLHF
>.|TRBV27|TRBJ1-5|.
TGTGCCAGCAGGGGTTCCCCTAATCAGCCCCAGCATTTT
CASRGSPNQPQHF
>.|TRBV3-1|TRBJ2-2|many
TGTGCCAGCAGCCACCCCAATTTGAACACCGGGGAGCTGTTTTTT
CASSHPNLNTGELFF
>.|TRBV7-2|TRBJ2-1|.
TGTGCCAGCAGCTCCCTTGGGGGGACGGACGTGCAGTTCTTC
CASSSLGGTDVQFF
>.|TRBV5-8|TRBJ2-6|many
TGTGCCAGCAGATTAGGTTCTGGGGCCAACGTCCTGACTTTC
CASRLGSGANVLTF
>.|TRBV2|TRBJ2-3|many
TGTGCCAACCAAGGGGGGGCGGGTACAGATACGCAGTATTTT
CANQGGAGTDTQYF
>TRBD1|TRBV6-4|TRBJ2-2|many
TGTGCCGGCAGCCTACAGGGGAGCACCGGGGAGCTGTTTTTT
CAGSLQGSTGELFF
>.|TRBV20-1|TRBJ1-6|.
TGCAGTGCAGAGGGACCGCCTAATTCACCCCTCCACTTT
CSAEGPPNSPLHF
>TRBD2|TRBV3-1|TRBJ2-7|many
TGTGCCAGCAGCCAAGGCGGGAGTGAGCAGTACTTC
CASSQGGSEQYF
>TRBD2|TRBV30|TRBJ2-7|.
TGTGCCTGGAGTGATAGCGGGAGCGGATCCTACGAGCAGTACTTC
CAWSDSGSGSYEQYF
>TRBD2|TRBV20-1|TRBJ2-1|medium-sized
TGCAGTGCTAACCCGCCTAGCGGGAGCTACAATGAGCAGTTCTTC
CSANPPSGSYNEQFF
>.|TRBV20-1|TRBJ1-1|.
TGCAGTGCTAGAGATGGTTACCGGGGGGATCGCACTGAAGCTTTCTTT
CSARDGYRGDRTEAFF
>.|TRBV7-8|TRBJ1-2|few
TGTACCAGCAGCTTAGCGCTCCGGTGGAGGGGCTACACCTTC
CTSSLALRWRGYTF
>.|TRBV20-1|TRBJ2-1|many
TGCAGTGCTCCCCCGGCAGGGATCAATGAGCAGTTCTTC
CSAPPAGINEQFF
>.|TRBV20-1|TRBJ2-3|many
TGCAGTGCTAGGTTGGGCGGAACTAGCACAGATACGCAGTATTTT
CSARLGGTSTDTQYF
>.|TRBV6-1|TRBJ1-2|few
TGTGCCACCGCTCAGCGGGGGCTGGATGGCTACACCTTC
CATAQRGLDGYTF
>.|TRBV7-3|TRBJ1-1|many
TGTGCCAGCAGCGAGGCCCGGGGCGCTGAAGCTTTCTTT
CASSEARGAEAFF
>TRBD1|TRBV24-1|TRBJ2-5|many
TGTGCCACCAGTGATGCTGACGGGACAGGTCAAGAGACCCAGTACTTC
CATSDADGTGQETQYF
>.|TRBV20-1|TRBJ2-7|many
TGCAGTGCTAGCGATCCACGTGGTACCTACGAGCAGTACTTC
CSASDPRGTYEQYF
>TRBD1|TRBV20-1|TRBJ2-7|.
TGCAGTGCTAGAGAAGGGACAGCGAAAGAGGAGCAGTACTTC
CSAREGTAKEEQYF
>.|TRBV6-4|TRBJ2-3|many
TGTGCCAGCAGTGACTCAACGGACGGGCCAGATACGCAGTATTTT
CASSDSTDGPDTQYF
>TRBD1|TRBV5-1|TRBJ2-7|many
TGCGCCAGCAGCTCCACCGGGACAGGGTTCTACGAGCAGTACTTC
CASSSTGTGFYEQYF
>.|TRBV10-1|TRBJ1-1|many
TGCGCCAGCTCCAGGGATTTCGTGAACACTGAAGCTTTCTTT
CASSRDFVNTEAFF
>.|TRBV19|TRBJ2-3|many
TGTGCCAGTAGTATCAGAAAGTCTAGCACAGATACGCAGTATTTT
CASSIRKSSTDTQYF
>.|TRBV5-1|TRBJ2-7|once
TGCGCCAGCAGCTTGGGAAAAGGGATCGTTACCGAGCAGTACTTC
CASSLGKGIVTEQYF
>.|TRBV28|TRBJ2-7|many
TGTGCCAGCGTAGGGGGGGGGGCACTCCCAAGCTCCTACGAGCAGTACTTC
CASVGGGALPSSYEQYF
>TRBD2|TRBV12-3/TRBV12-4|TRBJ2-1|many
TGTGCCAGCAGTTTGACTAGCGGGAGTTACAATGAGCAGTTCTTC
CASSLTSGSYNEQFF
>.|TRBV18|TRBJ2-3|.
TGTGCCAGCTCACCGTCCTCCCGGATGAGGGGCACAGATACGCAGTATTTT
CASSPSSRMRGTDTQYF
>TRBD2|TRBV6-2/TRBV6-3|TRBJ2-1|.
TGTGCCAGCAGTCCCCTCGGGAGTAGGCTAGCGGTACTCCACAATGAGCAGTTCTTC
CASSPLGSRLAVLHNEQFF
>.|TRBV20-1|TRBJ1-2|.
TGCAGTGCTCGCACGGGGCAGACCACCGTTACGGGTGGCTACACCTTC
CSARTGQTTVTGGYTF
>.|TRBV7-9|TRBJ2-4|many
TGTGCCAGCAGCTTTGAGGGAGCCAAAAACATTCAGTACTTC
CASSFEGAKNIQYF
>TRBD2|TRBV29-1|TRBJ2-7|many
TGCAGCGTTAGTCTAGCGGGAGGGCCCTACGAGCAGTACTTC
CSVSLAGGPYEQYF
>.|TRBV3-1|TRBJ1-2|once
TGTGCCAGCAGCCCAGGGGACCGCCTATTGTATGGCTACACCTTC
CASSPGDRLLYGYTF